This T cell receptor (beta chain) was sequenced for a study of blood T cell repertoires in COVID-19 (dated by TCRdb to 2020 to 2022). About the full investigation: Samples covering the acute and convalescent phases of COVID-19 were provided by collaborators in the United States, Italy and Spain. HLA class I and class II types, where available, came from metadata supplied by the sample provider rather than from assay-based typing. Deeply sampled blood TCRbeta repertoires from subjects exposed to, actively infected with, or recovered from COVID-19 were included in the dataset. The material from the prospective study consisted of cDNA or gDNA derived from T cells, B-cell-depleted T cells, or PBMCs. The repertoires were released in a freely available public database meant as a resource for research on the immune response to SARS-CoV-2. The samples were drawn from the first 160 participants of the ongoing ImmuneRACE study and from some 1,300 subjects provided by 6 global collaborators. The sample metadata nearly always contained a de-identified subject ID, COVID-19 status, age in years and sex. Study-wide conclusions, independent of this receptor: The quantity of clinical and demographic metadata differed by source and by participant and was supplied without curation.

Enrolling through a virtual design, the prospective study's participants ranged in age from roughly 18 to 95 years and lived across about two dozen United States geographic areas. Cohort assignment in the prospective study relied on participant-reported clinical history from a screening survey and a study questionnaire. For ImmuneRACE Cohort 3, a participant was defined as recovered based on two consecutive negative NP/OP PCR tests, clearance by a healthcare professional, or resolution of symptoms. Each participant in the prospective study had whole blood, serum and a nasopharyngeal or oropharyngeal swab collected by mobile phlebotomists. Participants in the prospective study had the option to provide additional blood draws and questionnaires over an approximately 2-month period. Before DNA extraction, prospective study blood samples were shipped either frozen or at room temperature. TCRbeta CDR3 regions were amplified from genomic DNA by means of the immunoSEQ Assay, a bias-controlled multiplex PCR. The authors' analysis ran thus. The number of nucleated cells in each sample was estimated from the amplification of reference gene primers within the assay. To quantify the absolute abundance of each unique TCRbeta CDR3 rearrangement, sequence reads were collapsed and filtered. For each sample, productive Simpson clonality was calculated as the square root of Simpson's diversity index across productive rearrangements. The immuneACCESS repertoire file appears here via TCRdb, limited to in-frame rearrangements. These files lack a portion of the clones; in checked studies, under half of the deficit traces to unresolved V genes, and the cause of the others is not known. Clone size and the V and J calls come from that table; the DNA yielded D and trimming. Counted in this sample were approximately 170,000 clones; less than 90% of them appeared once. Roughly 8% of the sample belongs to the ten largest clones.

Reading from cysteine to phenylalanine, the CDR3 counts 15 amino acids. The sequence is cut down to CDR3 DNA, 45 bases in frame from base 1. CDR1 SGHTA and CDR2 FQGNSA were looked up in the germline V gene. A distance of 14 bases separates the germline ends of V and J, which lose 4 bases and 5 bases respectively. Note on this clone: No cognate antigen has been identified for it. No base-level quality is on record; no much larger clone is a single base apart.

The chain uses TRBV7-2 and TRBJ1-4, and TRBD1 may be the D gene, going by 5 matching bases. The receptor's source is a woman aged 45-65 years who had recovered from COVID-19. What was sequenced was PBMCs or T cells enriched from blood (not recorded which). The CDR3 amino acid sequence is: CASSSRTNLNEKLFF. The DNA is TGTGCCAGCAGCTCCCGGACAAATCTGAATGAAAAACTGTTTTTT. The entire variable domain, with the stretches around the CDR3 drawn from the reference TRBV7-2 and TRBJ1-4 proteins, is GAGVSQSPSNKVTEKGKDVELRCDPISGHTALYWYRQSLGQGLEFLIYFQGNSAPDKSGLPSDRFSAERTGGSVSTLTIQRTQQEDSAVYLCASSSRTNLNEKLFFGSGTQLSVL.